The 31 T cell receptor beta chains listed next were all sequenced from one sample in a study of glioma-infiltrating T cells. The iRepertoire nested amplicon-rescue multiplex PCR amplified TCR alpha and beta CDR3s from RNA. TCRdb analysed the multiplex PCR reads with MiXCR anew, one entry per CDR3 protein. The repertoire holds under 200,000 distinct CDR3 sequences, with about 31% as singletons. Sequencing was performed on glioma tissue, nonneoplastic brain tissue, or PBMCs (not recorded which). The source of these receptors is a human donor with low-grade glioma or glioblastoma, undergoing nonglioma brain surgery, or in good health (not recorded which).

This clonotype was seen only once. The chain uses TRBV6-5 and TRBJ2-3; D unresolved. V lost 8 bases to trimming and J lost 7 bases, with 10 bases between them. Germline assignment: CDR1 MNHEY and CDR2 SVGAGI. CDR3 length: 11 amino acids. Written as DNA, the CDR3 is TGTGCCAGCGGCGAAGGGTATACGCAGTATTTT. Its protein is CASGEGYTQYF.

J is TRBJ2-7 and V is TRBV7-9, with 9 bases that match TRBD1. Germline values: CDR1 SEHNR, CDR2 FQNEAQ (reference sequence). J gave up 6 bases and V 2 bases, and 8 bases lay outside the gene matches. The CDR3 length is 15 residues. Written as DNA, the CDR3 is TGTGCCAGCAGCTTATCTTGGGACAGGGTCGGCGAGCAGTACTTC. It is translated as CASSLSWDRVGEQYF.

This clonotype showed up just a few times. This chain links TRBV10-3 with TRBJ2-4, with 9 bases matching TRBD2. Losses at the gene ends were 6 bases for V and 3 bases for J; bases not matched to a gene: 12. Germline V gene data show CDR1 as ENHRY and CDR2 as SYGVKD. The CDR3 consists of 17 residues. The CDR3 DNA reads TGTGCCATCAGGGAGGAAAGCGCGGGAGGGTTCAAAAACATTCAGTACTTC. Translation gives CAIREESAGGFKNIQYF.

The chain joins TRBV29-1 to TRBJ2-1; 8 positions match TRBD2. Trimming at V came to 3 bases and at J to 12 bases, leaving 19 bases not matched to a gene. In germline, CDR1 is SQVTM, CDR2 ANQGSEA. This CDR3 region has 16 residues. The CDR3 DNA sequence: TGCAGCGTTGAGACAAGGACTAGCCAACCCTTATATTTGCAGTTCTTC. This encodes CSVETRTSQPLYLQFF.

Comment on this clonotype: A much larger clone is a single base away; this may be a read error. The chain links TRBV4-1 to TRBJ2-1; D remains ambiguous. The CDR3 is 12 amino acids. CDR1 is MGHRA and CDR2 is YSYEKL in the germline V gene. The CDR3, as DNA: TGCGTCAGCAGCCACGGATACAATGAGCAGTTCTTC. Encoded protein: CVSSHGYNEQFF.

This clonotype was seen at least ten times. The CDR3 DNA sequence: TGTGCCAGTAGTATCCCCGAGTATCAGCCCCAGCATTTT. Protein product: CASSIPEYQPQHF. This rearrangement joins TRBV19 to TRBJ1-5; D gene uncertain. Germline CDR1 and CDR2: LNHDA and SQIVND (reference sequence). Trimming took off 3 bases at V and 5 bases at J, with 8 bases between the two ends. The CDR3 is 13 residues long.

The sample holds many counts of this clonotype. This chain uses TRBV4-3 with TRBJ2-7; tentative D call: TRBD2 (6 bases). The CDR3 totals 15 residues. Germline V CDR1 and CDR2: LGHNA, YSLEER. Trimming pared 6 bases from V and 0 bases from J, leaving 15 bases between. Written as DNA, the CDR3 is TGCGCCAGCAGTCGATCGCGGGGAAACTCCTACGAGCAGTACTTC. Translated: CASSRSRGNSYEQYF.

This clonotype was recorded once. This may be a read error: a much more frequent sequence differs by one nucleotide. The V gene is TRBV3-1, the J gene TRBJ2-7; D gene unclear. The CDR3 loop spans 12 amino acids. Per germline, CDR1 LGHDT and CDR2 YNNKEL (reference sequence). CDR3 sequence reads: CVSSQVFDEQYF. CDR3 nucleotide sequence: TGTGTCAGCAGCCAAGTTTTTGACGAGCAGTACTTC.

This clonotype was observed at least ten times. The rearrangement joins TRBV27 to TRBJ1-2; D call uncertain. The CDR3 totals 13 residues. The V and J ends lost 2 bases and 8 bases respectively, with 12 bases between them. Germline V gives CDR1 MNHEY, CDR2 SMNVEV (reference sequence). The CDR3 coding sequence is TGTGCCAGCAGTTTAAACGGAGGAGGGGGCTACACCTTC. It translates to CASSLNGGGGYTF.

This clonotype was seen at least ten times. The chain links TRBV5-1 to TRBJ1-1, with D perhaps matching TRBD1 (5 bases). Germline V gene lookup returns CDR1 SGHRS and CDR2 YFSETQ. This CDR3 is 13 amino acids long. The V and J ends lost 2 bases and 4 bases respectively, with 9 bases between them. CDR3 in amino acids: CASSFGGVTEAFF. The CDR3 coding sequence is TGCGCCAGCAGCTTTGGGGGGGTCACTGAAGCTTTCTTT. Based on the CDR3 plus reference TRBV5-1 and TRBJ1-1, the full variable domain is KAGVTQTPRYLIKTRGQQVTLSCSPISGHRSVSWYQQTPGQGLQFLFEYFSETQRNKGNFPGRFSGRQFSNSRSEMNVSTLELGDSALYLCASSFGGVTEAFFGQGTRLTVV.

The genes are TRBV2 and TRBJ2-3; 7 nucleotides match TRBD2. The ends lost 1 base at V and 3 bases at J; junction bases unmatched: 1. This CDR3 has 14 amino acids. Germline V gives CDR1 SNHLY, CDR2 FYNNEI. Here the CDR3 reads CASSEDSGTDTQYF. The DNA for the CDR3 is TGTGCCAGCAGTGAAGATAGCGGGACAGATACGCAGTATTTT.

A remark on this clonotype: Being one base from a much bigger clone, this may be a read error. V and J are TRBV7-8 and TRBJ2-5; 9 bases are shared with TRBD2. CDR3 size: 16 residues. CDR1 is SGHVS, CDR2 FQNEAQ, per germline. The CDR3 reads CAGSLRLAGIQETQYF. As DNA, the CDR3 is TGTGCCGGCAGCCTTCGCCTAGCGGGAATCCAAGAGACCCAGTACTTC.

This clonotype was seen a handful of times. The V and J genes are TRBV12-3 or TRBV12-4 and TRBJ1-3, with D unresolved. This CDR3 contains 14 residues. V dropped 2 bases and J dropped 0 bases, with 5 bases sitting between them. The CDR3 is CASSLLNSGNTIYF. CDR3 DNA sequence: TGTGCCAGCAGTTTATTGAACTCTGGAAACACCATATATTTT.

Ten or more counts support this clonotype. V gene TRBV28 combines with J gene TRBJ1-1; D gene ambiguous. V shed 0 bases and J shed 1 base, with 6 bases lying between them. CDR1 and CDR2 (germline): MDHEN, SYDVKM. The CDR3 length is 14 residues. DNA of the CDR3: TGTGCCAGCAGTTTATGGCTGGGGAACACTGAAGCTTTCTTT. It translates to CASSLWLGNTEAFF.

This clonotype was observed a few times. The chain combines TRBV10-3 with TRBJ2-4; 9 bases line up with TRBD2. After removal of 2 bases from V and 6 bases from J, the junction contained 14 bases not matched to a gene. CDR3 length: 18 residues. In germline, CDR1 is ENHRY, CDR2 SYGVKD. This CDR3 is CAISETLGEREVLNIQYF. The DNA of the CDR3 is TGTGCCATCAGTGAGACCCTTGGAGAGCGGGAGGTTTTAAACATTCAGTACTTC.

A word on this clonotype: A much larger clone differs by one base, so this may be a read error. The V call is TRBV19, the J call TRBJ2-1; 7 positions agree with TRBD1. J lost 10 bases, V lost 5 bases, and 8 bases had no gene match. Germline V gene sequence: CDR1 LNHDA, CDR2 SQIVND (reference sequence). The length of the CDR3 is 13 residues. CDR3 in amino acids: CASSVGQTYEQFF. In DNA form, the CDR3 reads TGTGCCAGTAGTGTGGGACAGACCTACGAGCAGTTCTTC.

V gene TRBV4-1 combines with J gene TRBJ2-4; 7 bases align to TRBD1. Germline values: CDR1 MGHRA, CDR2 YSYEKL. The J segment lost 7 bases and the V segment lost 8 bases, leaving 14 bases of the junction unmatched. The CDR3 runs to 15 residues. CDR3 nucleotides: TGCGCCAGCGGCCCCCCCCAGACAGGGAAGAACATTCAGTACTTC. This sequence encodes CASGPPQTGKNIQYF.

On this clonotype itself: A much more abundant neighbour one base away suggests this may be a read error. The rearrangement uses TRBV28 and TRBJ2-7; D not resolved. V was shortened by 6 bases and J by 2 bases, with 14 bases between the two germline ends. The CDR3 spans 14 residues. The germline CDR1 and CDR2 sequences are MDHEN and SYDVKM. In nucleotides, the CDR3 is TGTGCCAGCAGGGTGAGGAGCAGAGCCTACGAGCAGTACTTC. This codes for CASRVRSRAYEQYF.

This clonotype was counted many times. The chain links TRBV7-2 to TRBJ1-1, with D unresolved. Germline values: CDR1 SGHTA, CDR2 FQGNSA. This CDR3 region has 15 residues. V gave up 1 base and J gave up 0 bases, with 9 bases separating them. Here the CDR3 reads CASSLESQLNTEAFF. DNA of the CDR3: TGTGCCAGCAGCTTAGAGAGTCAGTTGAACACTGAAGCTTTCTTT.

This clonotype was found many times. The chain recombines TRBV7-8 with TRBJ1-4; 7 nucleotides align to TRBD1. From germline, CDR1 is SGHVS and CDR2 FQNEAQ. V lost 6 bases, J lost 2 bases, and 9 bases stayed unmatched. The length of the CDR3 is 16 residues. CDR3 sequence: CASRPDRVATNEKLFF. The CDR3 nucleotides read TGTGCCAGCAGGCCAGACAGGGTAGCCACTAATGAAAAACTGTTTTTT. Looking up the rest from reference TRBV7-8 and TRBJ1-4 gives the full variable domain: GAGVSQSPRYKVAKRGQDVALRCDPISGHVSLFWYQQALGQGPEFLTYFQNEAQLDKSGLPSDRFFAERPEGSVSTLKIQRTQQEDSAVYLCASRPDRVATNEKLFFGSGTQLSVL.

This clonotype was seen repeatedly, ten times or more. The J gene is TRBJ2-7, the V gene TRBV7-2; D call uncertain. The germline V gene encodes CDR1 SGHTA and CDR2 FQGNSA. The CDR3 is 13 residues long. V lost 5 bases and J lost 6, with 14 bases in between. CDR3 DNA: TGTGCCAGCAGCCTAGGGCAGCTGGGCGAGCAGTACTTC. Amino acid sequence: CASSLGQLGEQYF.

This clonotype was seen at least ten times. The chain links TRBV6-2 or TRBV6-3 to TRBJ2-5; TRBD2 aligns across 10 bases. From germline, CDR1 is MNHEY and CDR2 SVGEGT. The length of the CDR3 is 13 residues. Trimming removed 6 bases from V and 5 bases from J; junction bases left unmatched: 3. CDR3 in DNA: TGTGCCAGCAGGCAGACTAGCGGGGAGACCCAGTACTTC. It encodes CASRQTSGETQYF.

The V call is TRBV12-3 or TRBV12-4, the J call TRBJ2-3; 11 bases map to TRBD1. V lost 4 bases and J lost 2; bases outside the gene matches: 5. The CDR3 has 16 residues. CDR3 sequence (DNA): TGTGCCAGCAGTTCCGGGACAGGGGGATTCACAGATACGCAGTATTTT. Translating it yields CASSSGTGGFTDTQYF.

There are many counts of this clonotype. The chain recombines TRBV7-9 with TRBJ2-3; 11 bases are a match to TRBD2. After removal of 6 bases from V and 2 bases from J, the junction contained 7 bases not matched to a gene. The germline V gene has CDR1 SEHNR and CDR2 FQNEAQ (reference sequence). This CDR3 has 16 residues. The CDR3 bases are TGTGCCAGCAGTTCCACTAGCGGGAGCCCCACAGATACGCAGTATTTT. Protein sequence: CASSSTSGSPTDTQYF.

V usage is TRBV10-3 and J usage is TRBJ2-5; the D gene is possibly TRBD2 (6 bases). Germline loops: CDR1 ENHRY, CDR2 SYGVKD. The CDR3 is 13 amino acids. V lost 2 bases and J lost 5, with 9 bases in between. The CDR3 is CAISETSSETQYF. Written as DNA, the CDR3 is TGTGCCATCAGTGAGACTAGCTCCGAGACCCAGTACTTC.

This clonotype showed up many times. This chain connects TRBV4-2 to TRBJ2-7; 10 bases line up with TRBD1. J lost 4 bases, V lost 0 bases, and 12 bases had no gene match. Germline V gene data show CDR1 as LGHNA and CDR2 as YNFKEQ. This CDR3 spans 18 amino acids. This CDR3 is CASSQDLSVGQGNYEQYF. The CDR3 DNA reads TGTGCCAGCAGCCAAGATCTATCCGTGGGACAGGGGAATTACGAGCAGTACTTC.

There are many counts of this clonotype. CDR3 loop: CASSLAGQGVTEAFF. For the CDR3, the DNA is TGCGCCAGCAGCTTGGCCGGTCAGGGCGTAACTGAAGCTTTCTTT. The chain is built from TRBV5-1 and TRBJ1-1; possible D gene TRBD1, 5 bases. Trimming pared 0 bases from V and 5 bases from J, leaving 14 bases between. The CDR3 extends over 15 amino acids. Germline CDR1 reads SGHRS; CDR2 reads YFSETQ.

This clonotype was detected ten times or more. CDR3 DNA: TGTGCCAGCAGTACTAGCGGGATATCCTCCTACAATGAGCAGTTCTTC. Protein product: CASSTSGISSYNEQFF. The chain links TRBV27 to TRBJ2-1; 10 bases align to TRBD2. CDR3 size: 16 residues. The J segment lost 0 bases and the V segment lost 5 bases, leaving 4 bases of the junction unmatched. Germline-derived CDR1 and CDR2 are MNHEY and SMNVEV (reference sequence).

The chain couples TRBV29-1 to TRBJ2-1; D is uncertain. Germline V gives CDR1 SQVTM, CDR2 ANQGSEA. V lost 0 bases to trimming and J lost 7 bases, with 7 bases between them. CDR3 length: 12 residues. The CDR3 DNA reads TGCAGCGTTGAAGAGACTCCTAATGAGCAGTTCTTC. It codes for CSVEETPNEQFF.

This clonotype has a count of ten or more. The genes are TRBV7-2 and TRBJ2-1; 9 nucleotides agree with TRBD2. The junction had 2 bases not matched to a gene; V was cut back by 2 bases and J by 3 bases. CDR1 and CDR2 (germline): SGHTA, FQGNSA. The CDR3 is 15 residues long. The CDR3 coding sequence is TGTGCCAGCAGCTTACTAGCGGGAAACTACAATGAGCAGTTCTTC. As protein: CASSLLAGNYNEQFF.

Ten or more counts support this clonotype. V and J are TRBV6-1 and TRBJ2-1; D is ambiguous. The V gene lost 7 bases and the J gene lost 15 bases, with 16 bases spanning the gap. The germline gives CDR1 MNHNS, CDR2 SASEGT. This CDR3 region has 11 residues. The CDR3 loop reads CASIYGETPFF. The CDR3 nucleotides read TGTGCCAGCATATATGGGGAAACACCGTTCTTC.